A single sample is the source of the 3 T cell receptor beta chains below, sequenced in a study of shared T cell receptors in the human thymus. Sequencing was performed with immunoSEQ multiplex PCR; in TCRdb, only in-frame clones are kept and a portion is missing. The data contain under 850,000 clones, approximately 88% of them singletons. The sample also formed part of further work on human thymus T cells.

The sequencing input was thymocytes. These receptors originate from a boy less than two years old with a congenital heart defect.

CDR3 DNA: TGTGCCAGCAGTTTCGCCGGACCCAAAACAGGACAGATCGAAGGGAGATATGGCTACACCTTC. This gives the protein CASSFAGPKTGQIEGRYGYTF. This chain connects TRBV28 to TRBJ1-2; a possible D gene is TRBD1 (6 bases). V gave up 3 bases and J gave up 5 bases, with 34 bases separating them. Germline V gene lookup returns CDR1 MDHEN and CDR2 SYDVKM. The length of the CDR3 is 21 residues.

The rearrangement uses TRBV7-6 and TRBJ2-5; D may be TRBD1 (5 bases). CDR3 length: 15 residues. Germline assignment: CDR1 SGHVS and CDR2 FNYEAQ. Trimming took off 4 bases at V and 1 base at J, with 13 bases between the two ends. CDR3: CASSSTGVRQETQYF. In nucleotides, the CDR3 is TGTGCCAGCAGCTCCACAGGCGTCCGCCAAGAGACCCAGTACTTC.

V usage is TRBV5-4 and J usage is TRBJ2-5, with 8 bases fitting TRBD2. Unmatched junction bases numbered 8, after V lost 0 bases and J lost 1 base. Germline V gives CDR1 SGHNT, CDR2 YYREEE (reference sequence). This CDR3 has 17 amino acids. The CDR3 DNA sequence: TGTGCCAGCAGCTTGGTGCCCCTTGCGGGAGGCCAAGAGACCCAGTACTTC. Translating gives CASSLVPLAGGQETQYF.